These 17 T cell receptor beta chains originate from one sample sequenced in a study of regulatory T cells in long-lasting Graves disease. The time point denotes: persistent/refractory GD, antithyroid drugs over 5 years with positive TRAb. Construction of the TCR library relied on RNA isolated from PBMCs. Building of the TCR beta libraries involved iRepertoire HTBI primers and Arm-PCR of CDR3 regions. TCRdb reanalysed the multiplex PCR reads using MiXCR and keeps one entry per CDR3 protein. The sample consists of around 400,000 distinct CDR3 sequences, around 20% of them appearing once. The sequencing used peripheral blood mononuclear cells (PBMCs), collected when the disease was refractory, from a patient treated with antithyroid drugs. These receptors were obtained from a female donor with Graves disease.

Of note for this clonotype: A clone one base away is much larger, so this may be a read error. The genes are TRBV20-1 and TRBJ2-5; no reliable D call. The germline V gene has CDR1 DFQATT and CDR2 SNEGSKA (reference sequence). This CDR3 spans 13 amino acids. The CDR3, as DNA: TGCGGTGCTAGAGACCGTTTCCAAGAGACCCAGTACTTC. Translation gives CGARDRFQETQYF.

This clonotype occurred many times. In DNA form, the CDR3 reads TGTGCCAGCAGTTGGACAGGTTTGCACGAGCAGTACTTC. The encoded protein is CASSWTGLHEQYF. The gene calls are TRBV28 and TRBJ2-7; 7 nucleotides agree with TRBD1. Germline assignment: CDR1 MDHEN and CDR2 SYDVKM. This CDR3 has 13 residues. The V gene end was trimmed by 4 bases and the J gene end by 5 bases; junction bases not matched to a gene: 5.

This clonotype was counted ten times or more. The CDR3 is CASSVREGSGNTIYF. The CDR3 DNA reads as TGTGCCAGCAGTGTCCGAGAGGGCTCTGGAAACACCATATATTTT. The chain combines TRBV2 with TRBJ1-3; no definite D call. Germline lookup yields CDR1 SNHLY and CDR2 FYNNEI. The CDR3 runs to 15 residues. The germline V and J ends were trimmed by 4 bases and 0 bases, with 10 bases remaining between them.

With regard to this clonotype: Since a much larger clone is just one base distant, this may be a read error. The chain links TRBV7-9 to TRBJ2-6; no definite D call. Germline V lookup: CDR1 SEHNR, CDR2 FQNEAQ (reference sequence). The CDR3 is 17 residues long. The V end was cut by 6 bases, the J end by 0 bases, with 15 bases between. The CDR3 here is CASSTEFSLSGANVLTF. CDR3 bases: TGTGCCAGCAGTACCGAATTCAGCCTCTCTGGGGCCAACGTCCTGACTTTC.

The chain is built from TRBV9 and TRBJ2-3, with D hard to call. Per germline, CDR1 SGDLS and CDR2 YYNGEE. The length of the CDR3 is 13 residues. The V end was cut by 0 bases, the J end by 5 bases, with 7 bases between. The CDR3, as DNA: TGTGCCAGCAGCGTAGTGGTTCAAGATACGCAGTATTTT. Residues: CASSVVVQDTQYF.

This clonotype was seen only a few times. This rearrangement joins TRBV7-9 to TRBJ2-7; unclear D gene. The CDR3 extends over 14 amino acids. Trimming shortened V by 2 bases and J by 5 bases, and 13 bases separated the two germline ends. Germline assignment: CDR1 SEHNR and CDR2 FQNEAQ (reference sequence). The CDR3 nucleotides read TGTGCCAGCAGCTTAAACAGCCTTTCTGACGAGCAGTACTTC. This sequence encodes CASSLNSLSDEQYF. Combining the CDR3 with reference TRBV7-9 and TRBJ2-7 gives the whole variable domain DTGVSQNPRHKITKRGQNVTFRCDPISEHNRLYWYRQTLGQGPEFLTYFQNEAQLEKSRLLSDRFSAERPKGSFSTLEIQRTEQGDSAMYLCASSLNSLSDEQYFGPGTRLTVT.

This clonotype was detected ten times or more. This chain uses TRBV6-2 or TRBV6-3 with TRBJ1-5; 7 bases fit TRBD1. This CDR3 spans 17 amino acids. Trimming took 2 bases from V and 7 from J; bases not matched to a gene: 14. Germline CDR1 MNHEY, CDR2 SVGEGT. CDR3 amino acids: CASSYNPRQGIGQPQHF. CDR3 sequence (DNA): TGTGCCAGCAGTTACAACCCTCGACAGGGAATAGGCCAGCCCCAGCATTTT.

This clonotype has a count of ten or more. CDR3 region: CASSQDRRFNYGYTF. DNA for the CDR3: TGTGCCAGCAGCCAAGATAGAAGGTTTAACTATGGCTACACCTTC. The genes are TRBV3-1 and TRBJ1-2; D unresolved. Germline lookup yields CDR1 LGHDT and CDR2 YNNKEL (reference sequence). CDR3 length: 15 residues. V lost 0 bases, J lost 1 base, and 9 bases lay in between.

This chain joins TRBV5-6 and TRBJ1-1; D not certain. The length of the CDR3 is 13 residues. Trimming took 5 bases from V and 2 from J, leaving 10 bases between them. Germline V CDR1 and CDR2: SGHDT, YYEEEE. CDR3 DNA sequence: TGTGCCAGCAGAAAAGAGATAAACACTGAAGCTTTCTTT. Translation gives CASRKEINTEAFF.

The rearrangement joins TRBV12-5 to TRBJ1-1; perhaps TRBD1 as D (6 bases). The CDR3 has 15 amino acids. Germline V lookup: CDR1 LGHNT, CDR2 FRNRAP. V shed 3 bases and J shed 4 bases, with 15 bases lying between them. The CDR3 protein is CASGLRDRGATEAFF. The CDR3 nucleotides are TGTGCTAGTGGTTTACGAGACCGGGGGGCCACTGAAGCTTTCTTT.

In the case of this clonotype: A read error may be the cause here, since a much bigger clone is one base away. J is TRBJ2-5 and V is TRBV30; D possibly matches TRBD1 or TRBD2 (5 bases each). This CDR3 contains 12 residues. Germline CDR1 GTSNPN, CDR2 SVGIG (reference sequence). CDR3 nucleotide sequence: TGTGCCTGGAAACAGGACTCAGAGGCCCAGTACTTC. Its protein is CAWKQDSEAQYF.

The chain combines TRBV11-2 with TRBJ2-1, with D unclear. CDR3 length equals 15 residues. V lost 3 bases and J lost 1, with 10 bases in between. Germline assignment: CDR1 SGHAT and CDR2 FQNNGV. CDR3 loop: CASSFATDSYNEQFF. In DNA, the CDR3 is TGTGCCAGCAGCTTTGCGACGGATTCCTACAATGAGCAGTTCTTC.

The rearrangement links TRBV6-2 or TRBV6-3 to TRBJ1-6; D is uncertain. The length of the CDR3 is 16 residues. Trimming left V 2 bases short and J 0 bases short, with 8 bases between. CDR1 is MNHEY and CDR2 is SVGEGT in the germline V gene. The DNA for the CDR3 is TGTGCCAGCAGTTACACGGTGGGCTCCTATAATTCACCCCTCCACTTT. It is translated as CASSYTVGSYNSPLHF.

CDR3 amino acids: CASPREQGALNEQFF. The CDR3, as DNA: TGTGCCAGCCCCCGAGAACAGGGGGCACTAAATGAGCAGTTCTTC. The rearrangement joins TRBV2 to TRBJ2-1; 9 bases are shared with TRBD1. V was pared by 8 bases and J by 7 bases, with 12 bases of the junction left unmatched. This CDR3 is 15 amino acids long. Germline CDR1 and CDR2: SNHLY and FYNNEI. Using reference TRBV2 and TRBJ2-1 for the parts outside the CDR3, the full variable domain is EPEVTQTPSHQVTQMGQEVILRCVPISNHLYFYWYRQILGQKVEFLVSFYNNEISEKSEIFDDQFSVERPDGSNFTLKIRSTKLEDSAMYFCASPREQGALNEQFFGPGTRLTVL.

The chain combines TRBV19 with TRBJ1-5; 7 bases map to TRBD1. The CDR3 runs to 15 residues. The germline CDR1 and CDR2 sequences are LNHDA and SQIVND (reference sequence). Unmatched junction bases numbered 9, after V lost 3 bases and J lost 7 bases. CDR3 sequence (DNA): TGTGCCAGTAGTATGCAAAACAGGGGATGGCAGCCCCAGCATTTT. Translation gives CASSMQNRGWQPQHF.

There are many counts of this clonotype. The genes are TRBV28 and TRBJ2-7; 9 nucleotides agree with TRBD1. The CDR3 is 14 residues long. J gave up 6 bases and V 2 bases, and 5 bases lay outside the gene matches. Germline values: CDR1 MDHEN, CDR2 SYDVKM. CDR3 region: CASSLLGQGGEQYF. CDR3 DNA sequence: TGTGCCAGCAGTTTACTGGGACAGGGTGGCGAGCAGTACTTC.

In its sample, this clonotype was seen many times. The V call is TRBV7-2, the J call TRBJ1-2; the D gene is possibly TRBD1 (5 bases). Trimming stripped 7 bases from V and 4 bases from J, with 19 bases between. The V gene's germline CDR1 is SGHTA and CDR2 FQGNSA. The CDR3 loop spans 15 amino acids. CDR3 bases: TGTGCCAGCACCATTGAGGGGTTCCAGGGCTATGGCTACACCTTC. Its translation: CASTIEGFQGYGYTF.